This is a list of T cell receptor beta chains from one sample in a study of shared clonotypes between healthy human individuals. Some clones are missing from TCRdb's copy, which holds only in-frame ones; the method was immunoSEQ multiplex PCR. The table includes nearly 2 million clones, approximately 95% detected once. Sequenced material: naive CD8+ T cells sorted from blood. These receptors were obtained from a man younger than 30 in good health. CDR3s include the opening cysteine and the closing phenylalanine or tryptophan. The D gene is left open where the match is weak. Rows give clone size only sometimes, using once, few, many, or a class for an expanded clone.

>TRBV7-9|-|TRBJ2-7|-
CASSPWGADPYEQYF
TGTGCCAGCAGCCCCTGGGGGGCAGACCCCTACGAGCAGTACTTC
>TRBV5-6|TRBD1|TRBJ1-1|-
CASSLAGQALNTEAFF
TGTGCCAGCAGCTTGGCGGGACAGGCGCTGAACACTGAAGCTTTCTTT
>TRBV29-1|-|TRBJ2-1|-
CSGGPDEQFF
TGCAGCGGGGGTCCCGATGAGCAGTTCTTC
>TRBV13|-|TRBJ2-6|-
CASSFGEEGLLSGANVLTF
TGTGCCAGCAGCTTCGGCGAAGAGGGGCTCCTCTCTGGGGCCAACGTCCTGACTTTC
>TRBV4-3|-|TRBJ2-2|-
CASSQGPPPNTGELFF
TGCGCCAGCAGCCAAGGGCCCCCCCCAAACACCGGGGAGCTGTTTTTT
>TRBV11-2|TRBD1|TRBJ1-2|-
CASSWDRGLAERLGYGYTF
TGTGCCAGCAGCTGGGACAGGGGGCTTGCGGAAAGGCTGGGCTATGGCTACACCTTC
>TRBV10-3|TRBD1|TRBJ1-1|-
CAISEPLDRENTEAFF
TGTGCCATCAGTGAGCCCCTCGACAGGGAGAACACTGAAGCTTTCTTT
>TRBV28|-|TRBJ1-1|-
CASSRDTLGGGEAFF
TGTGCCAGCAGCCGGGACACCCTCGGAGGGGGTGAAGCTTTCTTT
>TRBV5-6|-|TRBJ2-1|-
CASSLVYIYNEQFF
TGTGCCAGCAGCTTGGTCTACATTTACAATGAGCAGTTCTTC
>TRBV6-5|TRBD1|TRBJ1-2|few
CASSYRQGDGYTF
TGTGCCAGCAGTTACCGGCAGGGGGACGGCTACACCTTC
>TRBV4-1|-|TRBJ1-1|-
CASSQDGALSQAFF
TGCGCCAGCAGCCAAGATGGGGCCCTTAGTCAAGCTTTCTTT
>TRBV4-1|TRBD1|TRBJ2-7|-
CASSYRPGQGISEQYF
TGCGCCAGCAGTTATCGGCCGGGACAGGGGATTTCCGAGCAGTACTTC
>TRBV5-8|TRBD1|TRBJ2-5|-
CASSFGTEETQYF
TGTGCCAGCAGCTTCGGGACAGAAGAGACCCAGTACTTC
>TRBV11-2|TRBD2|TRBJ2-3|-
CASSLLSGGSQYF
TGTGCCAGCAGCTTACTAAGCGGGGGATCGCAGTATTTT
>TRBV27|-|TRBJ1-5|-
CASSPSLGNQPQHF
TGTGCCAGCAGTCCCAGTCTCGGCAATCAGCCCCAGCATTTT
>TRBV5-1|TRBD1|TRBJ1-2|-
CASSLADRGAEGYTF
TGCGCCAGCAGCTTGGCGGACAGGGGGGCGGAAGGCTACACCTTC
>TRBV4-1|TRBD1|TRBJ2-7|-
CASSQLGQGREQYF
TGCGCCAGCAGCCAACTCGGACAGGGACGCGAGCAGTACTTC
>TRBV13|-|TRBJ1-6|once
CASSFWGEGTYSPLHF
TGTGCCAGCAGCTTCTGGGGGGAAGGGACCTATTCACCCCTCCACTTT
>TRBV5-1|-|TRBJ2-5|-
CASSFGVRTARTGEETQYF
TGCGCCAGCAGCTTCGGGGTCCGGACAGCGAGAACAGGAGAAGAGACCCAGTACTTC
>TRBV13|TRBD1|TRBJ2-7|-
CASSLNMGQASYEQYF
TGTGCCAGCAGCTTAAATATGGGACAGGCCTCCTACGAGCAGTACTTC
>TRBV9|-|TRBJ2-7|-
CASSVEQGPYEQYF
TGTGCCAGCAGCGTAGAGCAGGGACCCTACGAGCAGTACTTC
>TRBV5-6|-|TRBJ1-1|-
CASSYGSRNTEAFF
TGTGCCAGCAGCTATGGAAGCCGGAACACTGAAGCTTTCTTT
>TRBV7-6|-|TRBJ1-1|-
CASSFFLDSEAFF
TGTGCCAGCAGCTTCTTCCTGGACAGTGAAGCTTTCTTT
>TRBV6-4|-|TRBJ2-1|-
CASSDYTGPYNEQFF
TGTGCCAGCAGTGACTATACAGGGCCTTACAATGAGCAGTTCTTC
>TRBV7-9|TRBD2|TRBJ2-7|-
CASSFASGPEQYF
TGTGCCAGCAGCTTCGCTAGCGGTCCCGAGCAGTACTTC
>TRBV14|-|TRBJ2-7|-
CASSQDMEGEQYF
TGTGCCAGCAGCCAAGATATGGAGGGGGAGCAGTACTTC
>TRBV13|-|TRBJ2-1|-
CASFEPSYNEQFF
TGTGCCAGCTTCGAACCCAGCTACAATGAGCAGTTCTTC
>TRBV7-9|-|TRBJ2-2|-
CASSLFAGLGAGELFF
TGTGCCAGCAGCTTATTCGCGGGATTGGGAGCCGGGGAGCTGTTTTTT
>TRBV6-6|-|TRBJ2-7|-
CASSDSNEQYF
TGTGCCAGCAGCGACTCGAACGAGCAGTACTTC
>TRBV7-9|TRBD1|TRBJ1-1|-
CASSFPGTGEAFF
TGTGCCAGCAGCTTTCCCGGGACAGGGGAAGCTTTCTTT
>TRBV14|-|TRBJ2-7|-
CASSQDVSFEQYF
TGTGCCAGCAGCCAAGATGTCTCATTCGAGCAGTACTTC
>TRBV30|-|TRBJ2-7|once
CAWSSRRLFRSYEQYF
TGTGCCTGGAGTTCCAGACGACTGTTTCGCTCCTACGAGCAGTACTTC
>TRBV6-1|-|TRBJ2-7|-
CASSETGNYEQYF
TGTGCCAGCAGTGAAACAGGAAACTACGAGCAGTACTTC
>TRBV27|TRBD1|TRBJ1-5|once
CASRTGTGGRYSNQPQHF
TGTGCCAGCAGAACCGGGACAGGGGGCAGGTATAGCAATCAGCCCCAGCATTTT
>TRBV6-6|-|TRBJ2-3|-
CASSSPGVLRTDTQYF
TGTGCCAGCAGCTCCCCTGGGGTCCTGAGGACAGATACGCAGTATTTT
>TRBV13|-|TRBJ2-3|-
CASSGEEGDTQYF
TGTGCCAGCTCAGGGGAAGAAGGAGATACGCAGTATTTT
>TRBV10-3|-|TRBJ2-7|-
CAISGSHADSSYEQYF
TGTGCCATCAGTGGGTCTCACGCAGACAGCTCCTACGAGCAGTACTTC
>TRBV7-3|TRBD1|TRBJ2-2|few
CASSSTGTGELFF
TGTGCCAGCAGCTCGACAGGGACCGGGGAGCTGTTTTTT
>TRBV6-6|TRBD1|TRBJ1-5|-
CASSYTTGTDNQPQHF
TGTGCCAGCAGTTACACTACCGGGACAGATAATCAGCCCCAGCATTTT
>TRBV28|TRBD1|TRBJ1-5|-
CASSPGQGGQPQHF
TGTGCCAGCAGTCCAGGACAGGGGGGACAGCCCCAGCATTTT
>TRBV6-5|-|TRBJ2-1|-
CASSPGQFHEQFF
TGTGCCAGCAGCCCCGGACAGTTCCATGAGCAGTTCTTC
>TRBV2|TRBD1|TRBJ2-6|-
CASSVDRESSGANVLTF
TGTGCCAGCAGTGTTGACAGGGAAAGCTCTGGGGCCAACGTCCTGACTTTC
>TRBV13|-|TRBJ2-1|once
CASSLWSYNEQFF
TGTGCCAGCAGCTTATGGTCCTACAATGAGCAGTTCTTC
>TRBV9|-|TRBJ2-3|-
CASSGDTQYF
TGTGCCAGCAGCGGAGATACGCAGTATTTT
>TRBV19|TRBD2|TRBJ2-7|-
CASRGAGDYEQYF
TGTGCCAGTCGTGGAGCGGGAGATTACGAGCAGTACTTC
>TRBV9|-|TRBJ2-7|-
CASSPRQSSYEQYF
TGTGCCAGCAGCCCCCGACAGAGCTCCTACGAGCAGTACTTC
>TRBV19|-|TRBJ2-1|-
CASSIFGPGNEQFF
TGTGCCAGTAGTATTTTCGGGCCAGGTAATGAGCAGTTCTTC
>TRBV27|-|TRBJ2-7|-
CASSHQLSYEQYF
TGTGCCAGCAGTCATCAATTGTCCTACGAGCAGTACTTC
>TRBV11-2|-|TRBJ1-2|-
CASSLGSEPLWGYTF
TGTGCCAGCAGCTTAGGATCCGAACCTTTATGGGGCTACACCTTC
>TRBV7-2|TRBD1|TRBJ2-1|-
CASSLVLRDSYNEQFF
TGTGCCAGCAGCTTGGTCCTCCGGGACAGCTACAATGAGCAGTTCTTC
>TRBV7-8|-|TRBJ2-5|-
CASSFPGGMETQYF
TGTGCCAGCAGCTTCCCCGGCGGGATGGAGACCCAGTACTTC
>TRBV5-1|TRBD1|TRBJ2-7|-
CASSSTGVSSYEQYF
TGCGCCAGCAGCTCTACAGGGGTCAGCTCCTACGAGCAGTACTTC
>TRBV2|-|TRBJ1-1|-
CASSEEGWTEAFF
TGTGCCAGCAGTGAGGAGGGCTGGACTGAAGCTTTCTTT